This T cell receptor beta chain is drawn from a study of T cells in Graves' hyperthyroidism and ophthalmopathy. Across the study: Before treatment of any kind, peripheral blood was taken at initial diagnosis. Study-level points and caveats: Ophthalmopathy, as predicted by the model, came a median about six months after the prediction. A 13 V-J model separated ophthalmopathy from stable hyperthyroidism.

Germline V gives CDR1 MNHNS, CDR2 SASEGT. V was cut by 1 base and J by 3 bases, with 13 bases left in between. The CDR3 extends over 16 amino acids. Absent ophthalmopathy progression within 18 months defined stable Graves' hyperthyroidism. This clonotype was counted many times. What it recognizes is unknown. RNA transcripts were the template for amplifying TCR beta CDR3 regions. The study used the HTBI primer set for a first-round RT-PCR of the TCR CDR3. TCRdb re-derived calls from the multiplex PCR reads in MiXCR, one entry per CDR3 protein. Of hundreds of thousands of distinct CDR3 sequences listed, less than 15% are singletons.

This TCR derives from a woman under 30 with Graves' hyperthyroidism. This chain joins TRBV6-1 and TRBJ1-5; unclear D gene. Sequencing input: blood. The CDR3 region has the DNA TGTGCCAGCAGTGAAGAAGTAGGGAGGGCCAATCAGCCCCAGCATTTT. It translates to CASSEEVGRANQPQHF.